The rows below give T cell receptor beta chains drawn from one sample of a study of T cells in Graves' hyperthyroidism and ophthalmopathy. TCRdb called the multiplex PCR reads again in MiXCR, with one record for every CDR3 protein. Of nearly 750,000 distinct CDR3 sequences listed, 30% to 40% were seen once; the top ten hold around 32%. The source material was blood. The receptors were gathered from a woman between 35 and 50 years old with Graves' hyperthyroidism. CDR3s include the opening cysteine and the closing phenylalanine or tryptophan. Each record gives: clone size, J gene, D gene, V gene, CDR3 protein. The D gene is left open where the match is weak. The size field is filled for only some rows; it gives once, few, many or a size class.

clone_size: NA; j_call: TRBJ1-5; d_call: NA; v_call: TRBV7-2; cdr3_aa: CASSLETAYNQPQHF
clone_size: NA; j_call: TRBJ2-2; d_call: NA; v_call: TRBV28; cdr3_aa: CASSLAGRELFF
clone_size: NA; j_call: TRBJ1-2; d_call: TRBD1; v_call: TRBV4-3; cdr3_aa: CASSQGMGDRRDYGYTF
clone_size: few; j_call: TRBJ1-1; d_call: TRBD1; v_call: TRBV12-3/TRBV12-4; cdr3_aa: CASCLGTDINTEAFF
clone_size: NA; j_call: TRBJ1-1; d_call: TRBD1; v_call: TRBV20-1; cdr3_aa: CSAREKGLVQLRGRSEAFF
clone_size: NA; j_call: TRBJ1-1; d_call: TRBD1; v_call: TRBV29-1; cdr3_aa: CSFTGDRGRTEAFF
clone_size: few; j_call: TRBJ1-2; d_call: NA; v_call: TRBV20-1; cdr3_aa: CSARLPIANYGYTF
clone_size: few; j_call: TRBJ1-5; d_call: NA; v_call: TRBV6-5; cdr3_aa: CASRTADQPQHF
clone_size: NA; j_call: NA; d_call: TRBD1; v_call: TRBV9; cdr3_aa: CASSGGVGTGGNEQFF
clone_size: NA; j_call: TRBJ2-3; d_call: TRBD2; v_call: TRBV20-1; cdr3_aa: CSAMGLAGPPDTQYF
clone_size: many; j_call: TRBJ1-5; d_call: NA; v_call: TRBV24-1; cdr3_aa: CATSDMFSKEPQHF
clone_size: NA; j_call: TRBJ1-4; d_call: TRBD1; v_call: TRBV6-1; cdr3_aa: CASSTGGKLFF
clone_size: NA; j_call: TRBJ2-2; d_call: TRBD1; v_call: TRBV10-2; cdr3_aa: CAWTGQGTGELFF
clone_size: NA; j_call: TRBJ2-5; d_call: TRBD1; v_call: TRBV7-2; cdr3_aa: CASRLSPGQGTGETQYF
clone_size: NA; j_call: TRBJ2-7; d_call: NA; v_call: TRBV4-3; cdr3_aa: CASSQVEEKGSYEQYF
clone_size: NA; j_call: TRBJ2-7; d_call: NA; v_call: TRBV19; cdr3_aa: CASSMGRDEQYF
clone_size: NA; j_call: TRBJ2-5; d_call: TRBD2; v_call: TRBV7-9; cdr3_aa: CASSALAGQTQYF
clone_size: few; j_call: TRBJ1-1; d_call: NA; v_call: TRBV5-1; cdr3_aa: CASSGGEGNTEAFF
clone_size: few; j_call: TRBJ1-1; d_call: TRBD1; v_call: TRBV19; cdr3_aa: CASSPGTGLKTEAFF
clone_size: NA; j_call: TRBJ2-7; d_call: NA; v_call: TRBV7-2; cdr3_aa: CASSLQGKGYEQYF
clone_size: NA; j_call: TRBJ1-2; d_call: NA; v_call: TRBV7-9; cdr3_aa: CASTRTSRGGSHGYTF
clone_size: NA; j_call: TRBJ1-6; d_call: TRBD1; v_call: TRBV6-6; cdr3_aa: CASRWGTGVSPLHF
clone_size: once; j_call: TRBJ1-2; d_call: NA; v_call: TRBV24-1; cdr3_aa: CAWSVRGVGYGYTF
clone_size: NA; j_call: TRBJ1-1; d_call: NA; v_call: TRBV19; cdr3_aa: CASSIDERSTEAFF
clone_size: NA; j_call: TRBJ1-1; d_call: TRBD1; v_call: TRBV6-1; cdr3_aa: CATETDRGRTEAFF
clone_size: NA; j_call: TRBJ2-7; d_call: NA; v_call: TRBV9; cdr3_aa: CASSVDESWEQYF
clone_size: few; j_call: TRBJ1-1; d_call: TRBD1; v_call: TRBV7-9; cdr3_aa: CASSPRDRALNTEAFF